This is a list of T cell receptor beta chains from one sample in a study of Ad26.COV2.S vaccination and SARS-CoV-2 variants. Data came from immunoSEQ multiplex PCR; TCRdb stores just in-frame clones and leaves some out. Here the sample spans more than 300,000 clones, about 82% being singletons. Material: peripheral blood, obtained in a trial of Ad26.COV2.S vaccine versus placebo. Receptors originate from a person between 18 and 65 years old who received the Ad26.COV2.S COVID-19 vaccine or a placebo. The CDR3 runs from the conserved cysteine through the conserved F or W. The order of the fields is V gene, J gene, D gene, clone size, CDR3 DNA, CDR3 protein. The D gene is left open where the match is weak. Expanded clones are given a class, and other clones once, few, many or no size at all.

v_call: TRBV5-6
j_call: TRBJ2-5
d_call: .
clone_size: .
cdr3_nt: TGTGCCAGCAGCTTGAGAATTGGCAGGGTCCAAGAGACCCAGTACTTC
cdr3_aa: CASSLRIGRVQETQYF

v_call: TRBV7-2
j_call: TRBJ1-2
d_call: .
clone_size: .
cdr3_nt: TGTGCCAGCAGCTTAGGCAGGGAAGAGGGTGGCTACACCTTC
cdr3_aa: CASSLGREEGGYTF

v_call: TRBV9
j_call: TRBJ2-2
d_call: .
clone_size: once
cdr3_nt: TGTGCCAGCAGCTTGACCGCCCTGATCGGGGAGCTGTTTTTT
cdr3_aa: CASSLTALIGELFF

v_call: TRBV7-7
j_call: TRBJ2-2
d_call: .
clone_size: .
cdr3_nt: TGTGCTAGCAGCCGGGCCGAAAGAGGGACCGGGGAGCTGTTTTTT
cdr3_aa: CASSRAERGTGELFF

v_call: TRBV14
j_call: TRBJ2-7
d_call: .
clone_size: .
cdr3_nt: TGTGCCAGCAGCCAAGAACTAGCATCCTACGAGCAGTACTTC
cdr3_aa: CASSQELASYEQYF

v_call: TRBV10-3
j_call: TRBJ2-2
d_call: TRBD1
clone_size: .
cdr3_nt: TGTGCCATCGATTCGGGACAGGGGGAAACCGGGGAGCTGTTTTTT
cdr3_aa: CAIDSGQGETGELFF

v_call: TRBV14
j_call: TRBJ2-2
d_call: .
clone_size: .
cdr3_nt: TGTGCCAGCAGCCAAGTCCCCCGTGTCGGGGAGCTGTTTTTT
cdr3_aa: CASSQVPRVGELFF

v_call: TRBV6-5
j_call: TRBJ1-5
d_call: .
clone_size: .
cdr3_nt: TGTGCCAGCAGAGGAACCGGGGCAGGGAGTCAGCCCCAGCATTTT
cdr3_aa: CASRGTGAGSQPQHF

v_call: TRBV18
j_call: TRBJ2-7
d_call: .
clone_size: .
cdr3_nt: TGTGCCAGCTCGCCGGCAGGATCCTCCTACGAGCAGTACTTC
cdr3_aa: CASSPAGSSYEQYF

v_call: TRBV27
j_call: TRBJ1-6
d_call: .
clone_size: .
cdr3_nt: TGTGCCAGCAGTTTAAGGACCGGGCGACATTCACCCCTCCACTTT
cdr3_aa: CASSLRTGRHSPLHF

v_call: TRBV5-5
j_call: TRBJ1-6
d_call: .
clone_size: .
cdr3_nt: TGTGCCAGCACCCCCAGAGGGATCGGGTCACCCCTCCACTTT
cdr3_aa: CASTPRGIGSPLHF

v_call: TRBV9
j_call: TRBJ2-3
d_call: TRBD2
clone_size: .
cdr3_nt: TGTGCCAGCAGCGTAGCTCGGGCGGGGGGGCTAACAGATACGCAGTATTTT
cdr3_aa: CASSVARAGGLTDTQYF

v_call: TRBV5-1
j_call: TRBJ1-2
d_call: .
clone_size: .
cdr3_nt: TGCGCCAGCAGCTTGGACAGGGTGAGCTATGGCTACACCTTC
cdr3_aa: CASSLDRVSYGYTF

v_call: TRBV5-1
j_call: TRBJ2-1
d_call: .
clone_size: .
cdr3_nt: TGCGCCAGCAGCTTGGGGGGGACAAATTACAATGAGCAGTTCTTC
cdr3_aa: CASSLGGTNYNEQFF

v_call: TRBV7-9
j_call: TRBJ1-2
d_call: TRBD1
clone_size: .
cdr3_nt: TGTGCCAGCAGCTCTCCCGGGACAGGGGGAAATGGCTACACCTTC
cdr3_aa: CASSSPGTGGNGYTF

v_call: TRBV19
j_call: TRBJ2-6
d_call: .
clone_size: .
cdr3_nt: TGTGCCAGTAGTATAAGGTACGGCTACTCTGGGGCCAACGTCCTGACTTTC
cdr3_aa: CASSIRYGYSGANVLTF

v_call: TRBV9
j_call: TRBJ1-2
d_call: .
clone_size: .
cdr3_nt: TGTGCCAGCAGCGTTAGTGCTCAGGGGTATGGCTATGGCTACACCTTC
cdr3_aa: CASSVSAQGYGYGYTF

v_call: TRBV3-1/TRBV3-2
j_call: TRBJ1-1
d_call: .
clone_size: .
cdr3_nt: TGTGCCAGCAGCCGAGGGGCCCCCACTGAAGCTTTCTTT
cdr3_aa: CASSRGAPTEAFF

v_call: TRBV30
j_call: TRBJ2-3
d_call: .
clone_size: .
cdr3_nt: TGTGCCTGGAGTGTGCAACGTTCGTGGCAGGGGACAGATACGCAGTATTTT
cdr3_aa: CAWSVQRSWQGTDTQYF

v_call: TRBV11-3
j_call: TRBJ1-2
d_call: .
clone_size: .
cdr3_nt: TGTGCCAGCAGCTTAGATGGAAGTACGCACGGAATAAACTTC
cdr3_aa: CASSLDGSTHGINF

v_call: TRBV7-2
j_call: TRBJ1-1
d_call: .
clone_size: .
cdr3_nt: TGTGCCAGCAGCTTAGCGGACGGCCTTTGGGACACTGAAGCTTTCTTT
cdr3_aa: CASSLADGLWDTEAFF

v_call: TRBV5-6
j_call: TRBJ1-4
d_call: .
clone_size: .
cdr3_nt: TGTGCCAGCAGTGGGACCGCGAAAGCAACTAATGAAAAACTGTTTTTT
cdr3_aa: CASSGTAKATNEKLFF

v_call: TRBV10-2
j_call: TRBJ1-4
d_call: .
clone_size: .
cdr3_nt: TGCGCCAGCAGTGAGGCCGGACCGGACGCGGGAAAACTGTTTTTT
cdr3_aa: CASSEAGPDAGKLFF

v_call: TRBV5-1
j_call: TRBJ1-6
d_call: .
clone_size: .
cdr3_nt: TGCGCCAGCAGCTTAGCCGGGGAGGGTTCACCCCTCCACTTT
cdr3_aa: CASSLAGEGSPLHF

v_call: TRBV3-1/TRBV3-2
j_call: TRBJ1-1
d_call: .
clone_size: few
cdr3_nt: TGTGCCAGCAGCGCATACAGGGAGAACACTGAAGCTTTCTTT
cdr3_aa: CASSAYRENTEAFF

v_call: TRBV11-3
j_call: TRBJ2-1
d_call: TRBD2
clone_size: .
cdr3_nt: TGTGCCAGCAGCTTTAGCGGGGCAGGCTCCTACAATGAGCAGTTCTTC
cdr3_aa: CASSFSGAGSYNEQFF